This is a list of T cell receptor beta chains from one sample in a study of blood T cells in healthy people across ages. TCRdb re-called the 5' RACE reads through MiXCR, storing one row per CDR3 protein. The repertoire holds hundreds of thousands of distinct CDR3 sequences, with approximately 47% as singletons. The sequenced material came from blood. These TCRs come from a man in his sixties in good health. CDR3s include the opening cysteine and the closing phenylalanine or tryptophan. D genes are given only for firm matches. For some rows the clone size is stated as once, few or many, or as a class when expanded; others skip it.

J | size | D | V | DNA | CDR3
TRBJ2-3 | . | TRBD2 | TRBV5-1 | TGCGCCAGCAGCCGTGGTAGCGGGGGGGGCACGGATACGCAGTATTTT | CASSRGSGGGTDTQYF
TRBJ2-7 | . | . | TRBV29-1 | TGCAGCGTTGAAACCCATGACGAGCAGTACTTC | CSVETHDEQYF
TRBJ2-2 | . | TRBD1 | TRBV10-3 | TGTGCCACCCACAGGGGCACCGGGGAGCTGTTTTTT | CATHRGTGELFF
TRBJ2-2 | . | . | TRBV29-1 | TGCAGCGCAGAGGTGTCGGGTGGCACCGGGGAGCTGTTTTTT | CSAEVSGGTGELFF
TRBJ2-1 | . | . | TRBV4-2 | TGTGCCAGCAGCTCCCGACGGGGAAGCGATGAGCAGTTCTTC | CASSSRRGSDEQFF
TRBJ2-1 | many | . | TRBV29-1 | TGCAGCGCTGCCCTTAATGAGCAGTTCTTC | CSAALNEQFF
TRBJ1-4 | . | . | TRBV7-8 | TGTGCCAGCAGCCCGACACACGCAACTAATGAAAAACTGTTTTTT | CASSPTHATNEKLFF
TRBJ1-2 | few | . | TRBV5-1 | TGCGCCAGCAGCGCCGGATGGGACTCCCTTGAGGGCTACACCTTC | CASSAGWDSLEGYTF
TRBJ2-7 | . | TRBD1 | TRBV13 | TGTGCCAGCAGCTTAGTAAACAGGGGCTACGAGCAGTACTTC | CASSLVNRGYEQYF
TRBJ1-2 | few | . | TRBV11-2 | TGTGCCAGCAGCCGCGATAGGGCCTATGGCTACACCTTC | CASSRDRAYGYTF
TRBJ2-1 | . | . | TRBV19 | TGTGCCAGTACTCAACTGGGACCCAACGGGAATGAGCAGTTCTTC | CASTQLGPNGNEQFF
TRBJ1-2 | . | . | TRBV4-1 | TGCGCCAGCAGCCTCTTAGGGGACACTCTTTATGGCTACACCTTC | CASSLLGDTLYGYTF
TRBJ2-7 | . | TRBD2 | TRBV7-2 | TGTGCTAGCAGCCCCTCTAGCGGGAGTACAGGCGAGCAGTACTTC | CASSPSSGSTGEQYF
TRBJ2-5 | . | . | TRBV27 | TGTGCCAGCAGTTTGGGGGTTAGGGGCGGGGAAGAGACCCAGTACTTC | CASSLGVRGGEETQYF
TRBJ1-2 | . | . | TRBV5-6 | TGTGCCAGCAGCCGACAGGACATCTATGGCTACACCTTC | CASSRQDIYGYTF
TRBJ2-5 | . | TRBD2 | TRBV3-1 | TGTGCCAGCAGCAGGCCGAGACGGGGGGGCCTTGAGACCCAGTACTTC | CASSRPRRGGLETQYF
TRBJ2-7 | . | . | TRBV7-2 | TGTGCCAGCAGCTCGAGAGGGACTTACGAGCAGTACTTC | CASSSRGTYEQYF
TRBJ1-5 | few | . | TRBV18 | TGTGCCAGCTCACCCCTCGGCTTAGGGGGGAAGAGCAATCAGCCCCAGCATTTT | CASSPLGLGGKSNQPQHF
TRBJ1-5 | few | . | TRBV7-2 | TGTGCCAGCAGCTTAGTTGCCGGCCGGAGCAATCAGCCCCAGCATTTT | CASSLVAGRSNQPQHF
TRBJ1-4 | . | . | TRBV2 | TGTGCCAGCATGGACGGAGTAAATGAAAAACTGTTTTTT | CASMDGVNEKLFF
TRBJ2-7 | . | . | TRBV20-1 | TGCAGTGCTCCTCACCCGACTAACTACGAGCAGTACTTC | CSAPHPTNYEQYF
TRBJ2-7 | . | . | TRBV5-1 | TGCGCCAGCAGCTTGGTTCGGACCCCGAGCTCCTACGAGCAGTACTTC | CASSLVRTPSSYEQYF
TRBJ2-7 | few | . | TRBV4-2 | TGTGCCAGCAGCCAAGCCGGACAGCCCTACGAGCAGTACTTC | CASSQAGQPYEQYF
TRBJ1-2 | . | . | TRBV29-1 | TGCAGCGTTGCGGCGGCGTGGCCTAACTATGGCTACACCTTC | CSVAAAWPNYGYTF
TRBJ2-3 | . | . | TRBV11-3 | TGTGCCAGCAGCTTATTGGGGGCTAGCACAGATACGCAGTATTTT | CASSLLGASTDTQYF
TRBJ2-1 | . | . | TRBV7-2 | TGTGCCAGCAGCTCCTATACCCAAATCGAGCAGTTCTTC | CASSSYTQIEQFF
TRBJ1-5 | . | . | TRBV27 | TGTGCCAGCAGTGCCTACAATCAGCCCCAGCATTTT | CASSAYNQPQHF
TRBJ2-3 | . | . | TRBV27 | TGTGCCAGCAGCCACTCGGGGAGAGATACGCAGTATTTT | CASSHSGRDTQYF
TRBJ2-5 | . | . | TRBV6-5 | TGTGCCAGCAGTCCTCCCGGATGGGGGGCGAATGAGCAGTACTTC | CASSPPGWGANEQYF
TRBJ1-5 | . | TRBD1 | TRBV10-3 | TGTGCCATCAGGGGCGGGACAGTAGATCAGCCCCAGCATTTT | CAIRGGTVDQPQHF